Below, 20 T cell receptor beta chains from the same sample are listed, as sequenced in a study of CD8 T cells in Susac syndrome. The authors reverse transcribed roughly 0.5 to 1 ug RNA with random hexamers. TCRdb reprocessed the immunoSEQ multiplex PCR reads via MiXCR and lists one record per CDR3 protein. The table has 150,000 to 200,000 distinct CDR3 sequences, 93% seen once. Input material: CD4+ T cells from PBMCs. The receptors shown here come from a human donor in good health.

V gene TRBV7-2 combines with J gene TRBJ2-3, with 10 bases matching TRBD2. Germline V gene sequence: CDR1 SGHTA, CDR2 FQGNSA. The CDR3 is 14 amino acids. V lost 8 bases to trimming and J lost 2 bases; unmatched junction nucleotides: 4. The CDR3 loop is CASVLAGPTDTQYF. The CDR3 DNA is TGTGCCAGCGTACTAGCGGGGCCCACAGATACGCAGTATTTT.

The rearrangement links TRBV3-1 to TRBJ1-6; D gene uncertain. Germline V gives CDR1 LGHDT, CDR2 YNNKEL (reference sequence). The CDR3 runs to 17 residues. The V end lost 0 bases, the J end lost 6 bases, and 15 bases lay between the germline ends. CDR3 region: CASSQDKVGPINSPLHF. In nucleotides, the CDR3 is TGTGCCAGCAGCCAAGATAAGGTCGGACCCATTAATTCACCCCTCCACTTT.

The J gene is TRBJ2-1, the V gene TRBV6-6, with 11 bases matching TRBD2. Germline CDR1 reads MNHNY; CDR2 reads SVGAGI (reference sequence). The V gene end was trimmed by 10 bases and the J gene end by 8 bases; junction bases not matched to a gene: 10. The CDR3 has 14 amino acids. CDR3 in amino acids: CATNRASGGYEQFF. The DNA for the CDR3 is TGTGCCACCAATCGGGCTAGCGGGGGGTATGAGCAGTTCTTC.

This sequence joins TRBV3-1 and TRBJ2-7; no clear D. CDR3 length: 14 residues. Germline V gene sequence: CDR1 LGHDT, CDR2 YNNKEL (reference sequence). Trimming left V 1 base short and J 2 bases short, with 9 bases between. The CDR3 here is CASSQAFQAYEQYF. The CDR3 bases are TGTGCCAGCAGCCAAGCCTTCCAGGCCTACGAGCAGTACTTC.

The chain employs TRBV3-1 and TRBJ2-3; the D gene is possibly TRBD2 (5 bases). V was pared by 2 bases and J by 10 bases, with 7 bases between. CDR3 length: 11 amino acids. The germline gives CDR1 LGHDT, CDR2 YNNKEL (reference sequence). CDR3 DNA sequence: TGTGCCAGCAGCCAAACCGGGGCGCAGTATTTT. Translation gives CASSQTGAQYF.

The chain combines TRBV27 with TRBJ2-3; maybe TRBD2 (5 bases). The CDR3 spans 14 residues. CDR1 MNHEY and CDR2 SMNVEV come from the germline V gene (reference sequence). Between the trimmed V and J ends, which lost 6 bases and 2 bases, there was a span of 12 bases. The CDR3 sequence: CASSPKRITDTQYF. The CDR3 coding sequence is TGTGCCAGCAGCCCCAAGCGGATCACAGATACGCAGTATTTT.

This clonotype was recorded a few times. The V gene is TRBV20-1, the J gene TRBJ2-7; 8 nucleotides agree with TRBD2. Germline lookup yields CDR1 DFQATT and CDR2 SNEGSKA (reference sequence). CDR3 length: 12 amino acids. V was pared by 3 bases and J by 7 bases, with 5 bases of the junction left unmatched. The CDR3 here is CSARAGLAEQYF. The CDR3 DNA follows: TGCAGTGCTAGGGCTGGACTAGCAGAGCAGTACTTC.

The V gene is TRBV9, the J gene TRBJ1-1; maybe TRBD1 (5 bases). V was trimmed by 0 bases and J by 1 base, leaving 10 bases between them. This CDR3 has 15 amino acids. CDR1 and CDR2 from the germline V gene are SGDLS and YYNGEE. The CDR3 here is CASSVVGQANTEAFF. In DNA form, the CDR3 reads TGTGCCAGCAGCGTAGTGGGGCAGGCGAACACTGAAGCTTTCTTT. Drawing the rest from reference TRBV9 and TRBJ1-1, the complete variable domain is DSGVTQTPKHLITATGQRVTLRCSPRSGDLSVYWYQQSLDQGLQFLIQYYNGEERAKGNILERFSAQQFPDLHSELNLSSLELGDSALYFCASSVVGQANTEAFFGQGTRLTVV.

V usage is TRBV3-1 and J usage is TRBJ2-1; 12 bases agree with TRBD2. Germline trimming cut 5 bases from V and 10 bases from J; bases unmatched to any gene: 6. The length of the CDR3 is 14 residues. The germline gives CDR1 LGHDT, CDR2 YNNKEL (reference sequence). The CDR3 DNA reads TGTGCCAGCAGCTATGGACTAGCGGGGAACGAGCAGTTCTTC. Protein sequence: CASSYGLAGNEQFF.

This chain connects TRBV7-9 to TRBJ1-5; 7 bases are a match to TRBD1. The CDR3 length is 14 residues. Germline assignment: CDR1 SEHNR and CDR2 FQNEAQ (reference sequence). The J segment lost 5 bases and the V segment lost 2 bases, leaving 3 bases of the junction unmatched. The DNA for the CDR3 is TGTGCCAGCAGCTTAACAGGGGAAGATCAGCCCCAGCATTTT. Translating it yields CASSLTGEDQPQHF. The whole variable domain, filled in from reference TRBV7-9 and TRBJ1-5, reads DTGVSQNPRHKITKRGQNVTFRCDPISEHNRLYWYRQTLGQGPEFLTYFQNEAQLEKSRLLSDRFSAERPKGSFSTLEIQRTEQGDSAMYLCASSLTGEDQPQHFGDGTRLSIL.

CDR3 nucleotide sequence: TGTGCCAGCAGTTACTCGGGACGGGACACTGAAGCTTTCTTT. Translated, it gives CASSYSGRDTEAFF. This sequence joins TRBV6-5 and TRBJ1-1, with D perhaps TRBD1 (5 bases). Germline-derived CDR1 and CDR2 are MNHEY and SVGAGI. Trimming removed 0 bases at V and 3 bases at J, with 8 bases between. This CDR3 has 14 residues.

The chain recombines TRBV19 with TRBJ1-5; D perhaps matches TRBD1 (5 bases). The germline V gene has CDR1 LNHDA and CDR2 SQIVND (reference sequence). V lost 3 bases to trimming and J lost 1 base, with 13 bases between them. The CDR3 contains 16 residues. CDR3 loop: CASSMGPRESNQPQHF. The CDR3 DNA follows: TGTGCCAGTAGTATGGGGCCGAGGGAGAGCAATCAGCCCCAGCATTTT.

This rearrangement joins TRBV6-5 to TRBJ2-7; the match to TRBD1 covers 9 bases. This CDR3 comprises 14 residues. V dropped 5 bases and J dropped 4; count of bases not matched to a gene: 6. Germline CDR1 reads MNHEY; CDR2 reads SVGAGI. In DNA form, the CDR3 reads TGTGCCAGCAGTCTGGACAGGGGTATGTACGAGCAGTACTTC. Its translation is CASSLDRGMYEQYF.

The chain carries TRBV30 and TRBJ1-3; TRBD1 might be the D (6 bases). The CDR3 is 13 amino acids. V lost 5 bases and J lost 0, with 8 bases in between. Germline CDR1 and CDR2: GTSNPN and SVGIG (reference sequence). In nucleotides, the CDR3 is TGTGCCTGGGACAGGAACTCTGGAAACACCATATATTTT. This codes for CAWDRNSGNTIYF.

The chain links TRBV29-1 to TRBJ2-6; D might be TRBD1 (6 bases). The CDR3 is 15 residues long. The germline V gene has CDR1 SQVTM and CDR2 ANQGSEA. Trimming left V 6 bases short and J 0 bases short, with 12 bases between. CDR3 sequence (DNA): TGCAGCGTCTACGGACAGTACTCTGGGGCCAACGTCCTGACTTTC. It codes for CSVYGQYSGANVLTF.

The gene calls are TRBV5-1 and TRBJ1-1; TRBD1 agrees at 9 bases. Unmatched junction bases numbered 4, after V lost 4 bases and J lost 3 bases. The length of the CDR3 is 14 residues. In germline, CDR1 is SGHRS, CDR2 YFSETQ. CDR3 sequence reads: CASSLRQGDTEAFF. Written as DNA, the CDR3 is TGCGCCAGCAGCCTGAGACAGGGGGACACTGAAGCTTTCTTT.

This rearrangement joins TRBV5-1 to TRBJ2-7, with D perhaps TRBD1 or TRBD2 (5 bases each). The CDR3 length is 13 residues. Trimming cost V 4 bases and J 7 bases, with 15 bases left between them. Germline V lookup: CDR1 SGHRS, CDR2 YFSETQ. In DNA, the CDR3 is TGCGCCAGCAGCCCAGGGCATTCGGGGGAGCAGTACTTC. This encodes CASSPGHSGEQYF.

This sequence joins TRBV20-1 and TRBJ1-6, with 9 bases that match TRBD1. Germline V gene sequence: CDR1 DFQATT, CDR2 SNEGSKA (reference sequence). V lost 5 bases, J lost 7 bases, and 3 bases stayed unmatched. The CDR3 extends over 13 amino acids. In nucleotides, the CDR3 is TGCAGTGCTCAAGGACAGGGGAATTCACCCCTCCACTTT. As protein: CSAQGQGNSPLHF.

The chain couples TRBV7-2 to TRBJ2-6; no firm D call. V lost 1 base to trimming and J lost 4 bases, with 8 bases between them. In germline, CDR1 is SGHTA, CDR2 FQGNSA. The CDR3 is 15 residues long. CDR3 amino acids: CASSLVGLGANVLTF. CDR3 bases: TGTGCCAGCAGCTTAGTAGGGCTCGGGGCCAACGTCCTGACTTTC.

This clonotype was seen only once. The chain combines TRBV7-2 with TRBJ2-7; a weak D match, TRBD1 (6 bases). The CDR3 totals 13 residues. Germline loops: CDR1 SGHTA, CDR2 FQGNSA. Trimming removed 1 base from V and 5 bases from J, with 9 bases in between. The DNA for the CDR3 is TGTGCCAGCAGCTTAGACAGGGTCAACGAGCAGTACTTC. Amino acid sequence: CASSLDRVNEQYF.